The 27 T cell receptor beta chains reported below all come from one sample, sequenced in a study of cytomegalovirus exposure and HLA in healthy donors. This PCR relied on a set of 60 Vbeta primers and 13 Jbeta primers. Clones were sequenced by immunoSEQ multiplex PCR, and TCRdb holds only the in-frame ones, with some missing. The sample comprises about 110,000 clones, 55% to 75% of which are singletons, and 4.5% to 5.5% rests with the top ten. Sequences were obtained from PBMCs. These receptor sequences come from a woman between 65 and 79 years old in good health and CMV-seropositive.

The V gene is TRBV7-2, the J gene TRBJ2-1; 11 nucleotides match TRBD2. Germline V CDR1 and CDR2: SGHTA, FQGNSA. The CDR3 is 14 residues long. Losses at the gene ends were 8 bases for V and 5 bases for J; bases not matched to a gene: 5. The CDR3 coding sequence is TGTGCCAGCGAAACTAGCGGGGGTAACAATGAGCAGTTCTTC. Translating gives CASETSGGNNEQFF.

The chain combines TRBV2 with TRBJ2-5; a possible D gene is TRBD1 (5 bases). Trimming took 7 bases from V and 0 from J, leaving 6 bases between them. Germline V CDR1 and CDR2: SNHLY, FYNNEI. The CDR3 length is 12 residues. CDR3: CASKTDQETQYF. CDR3 DNA: TGTGCCAGCAAGACAGACCAAGAGACCCAGTACTTC.

This clone has just one count. The rearrangement links TRBV27 to TRBJ1-2, with D uncertain. Germline lookup yields CDR1 MNHEY and CDR2 SMNVEV (reference sequence). V was pared by 10 bases and J by 5 bases, with 14 bases between. This CDR3 spans 12 amino acids. This chain's CDR3 is CATYLFRYGYTF. DNA of the CDR3: TGTGCCACCTACCTATTTCGGTATGGCTACACCTTC.

This clone was picked up one time. The chain uses TRBV5-1 and TRBJ2-7; D possibly corresponds to TRBD1 (5 bases). V shed 4 bases and J shed 0 bases, with 14 bases lying between them. Germline V lookup: CDR1 SGHRS, CDR2 YFSETQ. This CDR3 contains 15 residues. The chain's CDR3 is CASSPTPDISYEQYF. For the CDR3, the DNA is TGCGCCAGCAGCCCTACCCCGGACATCTCCTACGAGCAGTACTTC.

J is TRBJ2-5 and V is TRBV7-2; unclear D gene. CDR1 and CDR2 from the germline V gene are SGHTA and FQGNSA. The V and J ends lost 1 base and 4 bases respectively, with 10 bases between them. The CDR3 loop spans 14 amino acids. CDR3 protein: CASSLVSARETQYF. As DNA, the CDR3 is TGTGCCAGCAGCTTAGTGAGCGCCCGAGAGACCCAGTACTTC.

V gene TRBV7-4 combines with J gene TRBJ1-5; 7 positions match TRBD1. The V gene's germline CDR1 is SGHVT and CDR2 SQSDAQ. J gave up 7 bases and V 1 base, and 7 bases lay outside the gene matches. The CDR3 consists of 15 residues. In DNA, the CDR3 is TGTGCCAGCAGCTTAGGCGGCCCAGGGGGGCAGCCCCAGCATTTT. Encoded protein: CASSLGGPGGQPQHF.

The chain couples TRBV27 to TRBJ2-7; D is undetermined. V lost 10 bases and J 6 bases, leaving 19 bases between the germline ends. The CDR3 extends over 13 amino acids. Germline loops: CDR1 MNHEY, CDR2 SMNVEV (reference sequence). The CDR3 sequence is CATRPGLTGEQYF. CDR3 sequence (DNA): TGTGCCACCCGACCGGGTCTAACGGGCGAGCAGTACTTC.

This sequence joins TRBV7-6 and TRBJ2-2; D possibly corresponds to TRBD2 (5 bases). Between the trimmed V and J ends, which lost 7 bases and 6 bases, there was a span of 12 bases. CDR3 length: 13 residues. From germline, CDR1 is SGHVS and CDR2 FNYEAQ. In DNA, the CDR3 is TGTGCCAGCACCCCGAGGGATTCCGGGGAGCTGTTTTTT. Translated, it gives CASTPRDSGELFF. Supplemented by reference TRBV7-6 and TRBJ2-2, the full variable domain reads GAGVSQSPRYKVTKRGQDVALRCDPISGHVSLYWYRQALGQGPEFLTYFNYEAQQDKSGLPNDRFSAERPEGSISTLTIQRTEQRDSAMYRCASTPRDSGELFFGEGSRLTVL.

The chain carries TRBV10-2 and TRBJ1-1; TRBD1 might be the D (5 bases). The CDR3 spans 13 residues. The V gene's germline CDR1 is WSHSY and CDR2 SAAADI. Trimming took off 7 bases at V and 3 bases at J, with 12 bases between the two ends. CDR3 amino acids: CASTFIGDTEAFF. The CDR3 region has the DNA TGCGCCAGCACCTTCATAGGGGACACTGAAGCTTTCTTT.

This clone has only a few counts. The chain uses TRBV5-1 and TRBJ2-5, with TRBD2 matching 11 bases. CDR1 and CDR2 (germline): SGHRS, YFSETQ. With V trimmed by 1 base and J by 5 bases, 7 bases remained unmatched. The CDR3 loop spans 16 amino acids. The CDR3 loop reads CASSLSLAGGYETQYF. CDR3 bases: TGCGCCAGCAGCTTGTCATTAGCGGGGGGGTATGAGACCCAGTACTTC.

This chain connects TRBV2 to TRBJ2-5; TRBD1 might be the D (5 bases). The V end lost 5 bases, the J end lost 5 bases, and 12 bases lay between the germline ends. The CDR3 loop spans 13 amino acids. The V gene's germline CDR1 is SNHLY and CDR2 FYNNEI. The CDR3 sequence is CASSRTPGETQYF. The CDR3 region has the DNA TGTGCCAGCAGTAGAACCCCAGGGGAGACCCAGTACTTC.

This clone has more than one count but fewer than ten. The V gene is TRBV2, the J gene TRBJ1-2, with D tentatively TRBD1 (6 bases). With 4 bases removed from V and 5 bases from J, the gap between germline ends came to 14 bases. Per germline, CDR1 SNHLY and CDR2 FYNNEI. This CDR3 comprises 14 residues. CDR3 loop: CASSAGGRGYGYTF. CDR3 bases: TGTGCCAGCAGTGCGGGGGGCCGGGGTTATGGCTACACCTTC.

The CDR3 is CASSLELPRNEQFF. The DNA for the CDR3 is TGTGCCAGCAGCTTAGAACTCCCGAGGAATGAGCAGTTCTTC. The chain joins TRBV7-2 to TRBJ2-1; no firm D call. Germline CDR1 and CDR2: SGHTA and FQGNSA. With 1 base removed from V and 7 bases from J, the gap between germline ends came to 11 bases. This CDR3 region has 14 residues.

The gene calls are TRBV18 and TRBJ2-5; 9 bases map to TRBD2. V trimming: 4 bases; J trimming: 2 bases; junction bases outside the gene matches: 5. Germline V gives CDR1 KGHSH, CDR2 LQKENI. CDR3 length equals 15 residues. The CDR3 sequence is CASSLSGGYQETQYF. CDR3 DNA: TGTGCCAGCTCACTCAGCGGGGGGTATCAAGAGACCCAGTACTTC. The variable domain in full, with the rest retrieved from reference TRBV18 and TRBJ2-5, is NAGVMQNPRHLVRRRGQEARLRCSPMKGHSHVYWYRQLPEEGLKFMVYLQKENIIDESGMPKERFSAEFPKEGPSILRIQQVVRGDSAAYFCASSLSGGYQETQYFGPGTRLLVL.

The rearrangement links TRBV15 to TRBJ1-5; weak D call: TRBD1 (5 bases). From germline, CDR1 is LNHNV and CDR2 YYDKDF (reference sequence). The CDR3 spans 15 residues. Trimming removed 4 bases at V and 4 bases at J, with 14 bases between. The CDR3 region is CATSTQGGVNQPQHF. CDR3 in DNA: TGTGCCACCAGCACCCAGGGAGGGGTTAATCAGCCCCAGCATTTT.

The chain recombines TRBV6-6 with TRBJ1-5; D may be TRBD1 (6 bases). CDR3 length: 14 amino acids. The V gene's germline CDR1 is MNHNY and CDR2 SVGAGI (reference sequence). V was clipped by 6 bases and J by 4 bases, with 13 bases between them. CDR3 DNA: TGTGCCAGCAGCCAGGACAGATTGAATCAGCCCCAGCATTTT. Translating gives CASSQDRLNQPQHF.

In its sample, this clone was seen once. In DNA, the CDR3 is TGTGCCTGGAGCGGACAGGGGGCATACTATGGCTACACCTTC. This gives the protein CAWSGQGAYYGYTF. J is TRBJ1-2 and V is TRBV30, with TRBD1 matching 11 bases. Germline loops: CDR1 GTSNPN, CDR2 SVGIG (reference sequence). This CDR3 is 14 amino acids long. V shed 3 bases and J 3 bases; nucleotides not matched to a gene: 3.

This clone has a single count. The chain combines TRBV9 with TRBJ1-1, with D maybe TRBD1 (6 bases). Germline loops: CDR1 SGDLS, CDR2 YYNGEE. The CDR3 spans 17 residues. Between the trimmed V and J ends, which lost 0 bases and 0 bases, there was a span of 15 bases. The CDR3 is CASSVEGDIGVNTEAFF. For the CDR3, the DNA is TGTGCCAGCAGCGTAGAGGGGGACATCGGGGTGAACACTGAAGCTTTCTTT.

V usage is TRBV6-5 and J usage is TRBJ1-2, with 7 nucleotides matching TRBD1. The length of the CDR3 is 13 residues. In germline, CDR1 is MNHEY, CDR2 SVGAGI. V shed 0 bases, J shed 8 bases, and the junction held 3 bases outside the gene matches. The CDR3 nucleotides read TGTGCCAGCAGTTACTCAGGGGGCGGCGGCTACACCTTC. This encodes CASSYSGGGGYTF.

This clone was counted a single time. The rearrangement links TRBV7-9 to TRBJ1-6; D may be TRBD1 (6 bases). CDR1 is SEHNR and CDR2 is FQNEAQ in the germline V gene (reference sequence). The V gene lost 1 base and the J gene lost 6 bases, with 10 bases spanning the gap. CDR3 length: 15 amino acids. The CDR3 protein is CASSLGQGFNSPLHF. The CDR3, as DNA: TGTGCCAGCAGCTTAGGCCAGGGGTTTAATTCACCCCTCCACTTT.

The rearrangement links TRBV5-4 to TRBJ1-1; 7 nucleotides align to TRBD1. CDR1 and CDR2 (germline): SGHNT, YYREEE (reference sequence). This CDR3 is 17 amino acids long. V shed 4 bases, J shed 0 bases, and the junction held 12 bases outside the gene matches. This CDR3 reads CASSPQKNRGMNTEAFF. CDR3 nucleotides: TGTGCCAGCAGCCCACAAAAAAACAGGGGAATGAACACTGAAGCTTTCTTT. Based on the CDR3 plus reference TRBV5-4 and TRBJ1-1, the full variable domain is ETGVTQSPTHLIKTRGQQVTLRCSSQSGHNTVSWYQQALGQGPQFIFQYYREEENGRGNFPPRFSGLQFPNYSSELNVNALELDDSALYLCASSPQKNRGMNTEAFFGQGTRLTVV.

V usage is TRBV4-1 and J usage is TRBJ2-7, with 9 bases matching TRBD1. CDR1 MGHRA and CDR2 YSYEKL come from the germline V gene. This CDR3 has 13 residues. With V trimmed by 4 bases and J by 7 bases, 5 bases remained unmatched. As DNA, the CDR3 is TGCGCCAGCAGCCGCCGGACAGGGGAAGAGCAGTACTTC. Translated, it gives CASSRRTGEEQYF.

This chain links TRBV11-1 with TRBJ2-7, with TRBD1 matching over 9 bases. This CDR3 has 14 amino acids. In germline, CDR1 is SGHAT, CDR2 FQDESV (reference sequence). V lost 4 bases and J lost 5; bases outside the gene matches: 6. Here the CDR3 reads CASSSGTGFDEQYF. As DNA, the CDR3 is TGTGCCAGCAGCTCCGGGACAGGGTTCGACGAGCAGTACTTC.

This clone showed up just a few times. The chain couples TRBV4-2 to TRBJ1-4; 9 bases align to TRBD1. The CDR3 length is 16 residues. V shed 3 bases, J shed 10 bases, and the junction held 12 bases outside the gene matches. The V gene's germline CDR1 is LGHNA and CDR2 YNFKEQ. CDR3 protein: CASSQKETGGIGKLFF. CDR3 DNA: TGTGCCAGCAGCCAGAAGGAGACAGGGGGAATCGGAAAACTGTTTTTT.

This chain connects TRBV27 to TRBJ2-5; 9 bases are a match to TRBD1. Germline V gene sequence: CDR1 MNHEY, CDR2 SMNVEV (reference sequence). This CDR3 region has 16 residues. J was trimmed by 7 bases and V by 7 bases; bases with no gene match: 16. This CDR3 is CASISSGTGSAGTQYF. The CDR3 DNA reads as TGTGCCAGCATCTCTTCCGGGACAGGGAGCGCGGGGACCCAGTACTTC.

The chain is built from TRBV7-2 and TRBJ1-5, with 7 bases fitting TRBD1. This CDR3 is 18 amino acids long. The V gene's germline CDR1 is SGHTA and CDR2 FQGNSA. The V and J ends lost 5 bases and 0 bases, in that order; junction bases with no gene match: 13. CDR3 coding DNA: TGTGCCAGCAGCCAAGCCGGGACAGAGACTTATAGCAATCAGCCCCAGCATTTT. Residues: CASSQAGTETYSNQPQHF.

The rearrangement joins TRBV7-2 to TRBJ1-1; maybe TRBD1 (5 bases). Germline V gene data show CDR1 as SGHTA and CDR2 as FQGNSA. The CDR3 has 14 residues. Trimming took 0 bases from V and 6 from J, leaving 11 bases between them. This CDR3 is CASSLAVRGPEAFF. The CDR3, as DNA: TGTGCCAGCAGCTTAGCTGTGCGGGGCCCTGAAGCTTTCTTT.